This T cell receptor (beta chain) comes out of a study of T cell repertoires in cytomegalovirus infection (dated by TCRdb to 2018 to 2020). Looking at the study overall: Donor HLA type was relevant to the analysis, because carriage of CMV infection together with the matching HLA type was indicated by public TCR beta signatures. The investigation overall reported the following: Cumulative frequency of public TCR beta family members discriminated carriers of CMV infection plus the relevant HLA type in this cohort and an independent roughly 330-donor cohort. In the ex vivo response, HLA-C-restricted CMV-specific TCR beta clonotypes were dominant, and in two of eight donors the single most frequent clonotype came from this HLA-C-restricted group.

This clonotype was detected ten times or more. Its target antigen remains unknown. No much larger clonotype is one base removed from it; base qualities were not supplied. The instrument was an Illumina HiSeq 1500. TCRdb ran its own pipeline on the public reads, namely fastp trimming at Q25 and MiXCR clone calling, and kept in-frame beta chains. Rows with one shared CDR3 protein collapse into an entry with the most common genes and DNA. In this sample the table shows 200,000 or so distinct CDR3 sequences, roughly a fifth of which occur a single time. The top ten hold around 2.7% of the sample. CDR1 and CDR2, looked up from the germline V gene, are SGHTA and FQGNSA. Trimming at the junction amounts to 4 bases on V and 5 bases on J, and the germline ends lie 12 bases apart. The CDR3 sequence holds 13 residues, the cysteine and phenylalanine included. Only CDR3 DNA is held: 39 bases, read in frame from base 1.

Sequenced: PBMCs. The chain couples TRBV7-2 to TRBJ2-7, with no confident D gene call. The receptor was derived from a human donor in good health (CMV status not recorded). Some clones in this sample may be carry-over from other donors' samples. The CDR3 amino acid sequence is: CASSYGPNDEQYF. The DNA sequence is given as TGTGCCAGCAGCTACGGACCTAACGACGAGCAGTACTTC.